This TCR beta chain was obtained from a study of naive and memory T cell subsets. This clonotype occurred a few times. Both TRBC1 and TRBC2 were covered by a beta constant-region primer of two equimolar oligonucleotides. TCRdb analysed the UMI-ligation and nested PCR reads with MiXCR anew, one entry per CDR3 protein. The sample includes 75,000 to 85,000 distinct CDR3 sequences, less than 15% of them seen just once. The specimen was central memory CD4+ T cells from blood. This TCR was recovered from a human donor in good health.

The CDR3 loop is CASRKRPENGAFF. The CDR3, as DNA: TGTGCCAGCCGAAAAAGACCGGAAAACGGCGCTTTCTTT. The chain employs TRBV27 and TRBJ1-1, with unresolved D. V lost 8 bases and J lost 11, with 21 bases in between. This CDR3 has 13 amino acids. CDR1 is MNHEY and CDR2 is SMNVEV in the germline V gene (reference sequence).